Shown below are 8 T cell receptor beta chains from a single sample sequenced in a study of T cells in Graves' hyperthyroidism and ophthalmopathy. There were TCR beta CDR3 regions amplified from RNA transcripts. With the HTBI primer set, the TCR CDR3 went through a first round of RT-PCR. TCRdb re-called the multiplex PCR reads with MiXCR, one entry per CDR3 protein. The sample lists 550,000 to 850,000 distinct CDR3 sequences, about 17% occurring once. The sequenced sample was blood. Every receptor here comes from a woman aged 50 to 65 with Graves' hyperthyroidism that later progressed to Graves' ophthalmopathy.

J is TRBJ1-1 and V is TRBV6-1, with D uncertain. Germline values: CDR1 MNHNS, CDR2 SASEGT. The CDR3 extends over 13 amino acids. V was shortened by 10 bases and J by 1 base, with 13 bases between the two germline ends. The DNA for the CDR3 is TGTGCCATCGCGCGGGGTGAGAACACTGAAGCTTTCTTT. It encodes CAIARGENTEAFF.

Notes on this clonotype: Without the conserved terminal phenylalanine or tryptophan, this CDR3 likely stems from a read error. CDR3 DNA: TGTGCCAGCAGTTTTGGATTATACGAGCAGTACTCC. It specifies CASSFGLYEQYS. The chain uses TRBV12-3 or TRBV12-4 and TRBJ2-7; D uncertain. V lost 3 bases and J lost 4, with 7 bases in between. There are 12 residues in the CDR3.

This clonotype was observed a few times. The CDR3 nucleotides read TGTGCCAGCAGCCAAGAAATTGGACAGCCCCAGCATTTT. This sequence encodes CASSQEIGQPQHF. The genes are TRBV9 and TRBJ1-5; no definite D call. CDR3 size: 13 residues. CDR1 and CDR2 (germline): SGDLS, YYNGEE. Between the trimmed V and J ends, which lost 4 bases and 7 bases, there was a span of 12 bases.

In this sample, this clonotype turned up a few times. The chain carries TRBV29-1 and TRBJ2-7; D possibly corresponds to TRBD2 (6 bases). Trimming took 3 bases from V and 0 from J, leaving 12 bases between them. The CDR3 totals 14 residues. Germline values: CDR1 SQVTM, CDR2 ANQGSEA. The DNA of the CDR3 is TGCAGCGTTGATGTTAGCGGCTTCTCCTACGAGCAGTACTTC. Protein sequence: CSVDVSGFSYEQYF.

This clonotype has a handful of counts. V usage is TRBV20-1 and J usage is TRBJ2-3; 9 nucleotides line up with TRBD1. Germline CDR1 is DFQATT and CDR2 is SNEGSKA (reference sequence). The V gene end was trimmed by 3 bases and the J gene end by 4 bases; junction bases not matched to a gene: 8. CDR3 length: 15 residues. The CDR3 DNA follows: TGCAGTGCTAGGGCCGGGACAGGGCCATCAGATACGCAGTATTTT. Protein: CSARAGTGPSDTQYF.

This clonotype has ten or more counts. The CDR3 sequence: CASSTLTPNYGYTF. The CDR3, as DNA: TGTGCCAGCAGCACCCTGACACCGAACTATGGCTACACCTTC. The J gene is TRBJ1-2, the V gene TRBV11-2; D not resolved. CDR3 length: 14 amino acids. Germline V gene lookup returns CDR1 SGHAT and CDR2 FQNNGV. Between the trimmed V and J ends, which lost 5 bases and 2 bases, there was a span of 12 bases.

The CDR3 bases are TGCAGCGTTGAAGACTCCGGGGATATGCCCCACAATGAGCAGTTCTTC. It codes for CSVEDSGDMPHNEQFF. V usage is TRBV29-1 and J usage is TRBJ2-1; a possible D gene is TRBD2 (5 bases). Per the germline V gene, CDR1 is SQVTM and CDR2 is ANQGSEA. V was clipped by 0 bases and J by 5 bases, with 17 bases between them. The CDR3 has 16 amino acids.

The chain combines TRBV12-3 or TRBV12-4 with TRBJ1-2; D unresolved. The CDR3 runs 13 residues. V was pared by 8 bases and J by 5 bases, with 15 bases between. The CDR3 reads CASHPAGNYGYTF. The CDR3 nucleotides read TGTGCCAGCCACCCCGCCGGCAATTATGGCTACACCTTC.